The 13 T cell receptor beta chains listed next were all sequenced from one sample in a study of T cell responses to AZD1222 COVID-19 vaccine. The method was immunoSEQ multiplex PCR; TCRdb's version includes in-frame clones alone and lacks a portion of them. The sample shows approximately 70,000 clones, 80% of them seen only once. The sample in question was peripheral blood, obtained 28 days after the second AZD1222 dose. These receptor sequences come from an adult who received the AZD1222 COVID-19 vaccine.

The J gene is TRBJ1-2, the V gene TRBV6-5; 9 nucleotides agree with TRBD1. The CDR3 is made up of 13 amino acids. Germline V CDR1 and CDR2: MNHEY, SVGAGI. The J segment lost 8 bases and the V segment lost 6 bases, leaving 7 bases of the junction unmatched. The CDR3 here is CASRGQGTDGYTF. The CDR3 nucleotides read TGTGCCAGCAGGGGACAGGGCACCGACGGCTACACCTTC.

The V gene is TRBV29-1, the J gene TRBJ1-2; a weak D match, TRBD1 (6 bases). The germline V gene encodes CDR1 SQVTM and CDR2 ANQGSEA. Trimming took 2 bases from V and 2 from J, leaving 12 bases between them. The CDR3 covers 14 residues. The CDR3 DNA reads as TGCAGCGTTGAAAAGTCAGGGGCCAACTATGGCTACACCTTC. Amino acids: CSVEKSGANYGYTF.

The rearrangement uses TRBV6-2 or TRBV6-3 and TRBJ1-1, with TRBD1 matching over 8 bases. The CDR3 consists of 16 residues. Germline CDR1 reads MNHEY; CDR2 reads SVGEGT. Trimming cost V 6 bases and J 0 bases; bases outside gene matches: 9. The CDR3 bases are TGTGCCAGCAGCCCAGGGACAGGCCTAATGAACACTGAAGCTTTCTTT. Translation: CASSPGTGLMNTEAFF.

The chain carries TRBV28 and TRBJ2-7, with 7 positions matching TRBD1. CDR1 and CDR2 (germline): MDHEN, SYDVKM. The V segment lost 5 bases and the J segment 3 bases; nucleotides outside the gene matches: 13. This CDR3 is built from 16 residues. CDR3 sequence (DNA): TGTGCCAGCAGTGGTCCGGGGAGACAGGGATTCTACGAGCAGTACTTC. It specifies CASSGPGRQGFYEQYF.

This clone was counted a few times. This chain connects TRBV30 to TRBJ2-1; TRBD2 agrees at 8 bases. Germline V gene data show CDR1 as GTSNPN and CDR2 as SVGIG (reference sequence). Trimming removed 3 bases from V and 7 bases from J; junction bases left unmatched: 5. The CDR3 is 13 residues long. This CDR3 reads CAWSPGGPNEQFF. CDR3 sequence (DNA): TGTGCCTGGAGCCCGGGGGGGCCTAATGAGCAGTTCTTC.

This clone was seen a single time. This rearrangement joins TRBV21-1 to TRBJ2-5; no DNA check was done on the table's D call, TRBD1. TRBV21-1 is labeled a pseudogene. There are 16 residues in the CDR3. The CDR3 here is CASSKRTGGVVETQYF. CDR3 coding DNA: TGTGCCAGCAGCAAACGGACAGGGGGAGTAGTAGAGACCCAGTACTTC.

This chain connects TRBV4-1 to TRBJ1-1, with 8 nucleotides matching TRBD1. The CDR3 contains 15 residues. The germline CDR1 and CDR2 sequences are MGHRA and YSYEKL. The trim removed 3 bases at V and 5 bases at J, leaving 8 bases unmatched. The CDR3 spells CASSHPGQGMTEAFF. CDR3 sequence (DNA): TGCGCCAGCAGCCATCCAGGACAGGGAATGACTGAAGCTTTCTTT.

This clone was seen more than once but under ten times. The rearrangement uses TRBV19 and TRBJ1-2; no clear D gene. The CDR3 runs to 15 residues. The germline gives CDR1 LNHDA, CDR2 SQIVND (reference sequence). Trimming removed 5 bases from V and 5 bases from J, with 18 bases in between. In DNA form, the CDR3 reads TGTGCCAGTAGTCCTTTTGCGGGGTTTGATTATGGCTACACCTTC. Its translation is CASSPFAGFDYGYTF.

The V gene is TRBV19, the J gene TRBJ1-5; D is perhaps TRBD1 (6 bases). Germline V gives CDR1 LNHDA, CDR2 SQIVND (reference sequence). Between the trimmed V and J ends, which lost 3 bases and 10 bases, there was a span of 16 bases. CDR3 size: 14 residues. In DNA, the CDR3 is TGTGCCAGTAGTATCGGGCGGCCGGGACAACCCCAGCATTTT. Translating gives CASSIGRPGQPQHF.

The chain has TRBV28 and TRBJ1-1, with D perhaps TRBD1 (5 bases). The CDR3 extends over 15 amino acids. Trimming took off 5 bases at V and 1 base at J, with 14 bases between the two ends. Germline V gives CDR1 MDHEN, CDR2 SYDVKM. The CDR3 coding sequence is TGTGCCAGCAGTACCCGGGGGGTTGGGAACACTGAAGCTTTCTTT. This gives the protein CASSTRGVGNTEAFF.

The gene calls are TRBV20-1 and TRBJ2-2; TRBD2 is a possible D gene (6 bases). The germline gives CDR1 DFQATT, CDR2 SNEGSKA (reference sequence). The V end lost 3 bases, the J end lost 5 bases, and 7 bases lay between the germline ends. The length of the CDR3 is 12 residues. CDR3 coding DNA: TGCAGTGCTAGTCGGGGGACCGGGGAGCTGTTTTTT. It codes for CSASRGTGELFF.

The chain employs TRBV3-1 (or the pseudogene TRBV3-2) and TRBJ1-4; 9 bases line up with TRBD1. This CDR3 is 16 amino acids long. The V and J ends lost 0 bases and 10 bases, in that order; junction bases with no gene match: 9. From germline, CDR1 is LGHDT and CDR2 YNNKEL (reference sequence). The CDR3 nucleotides are TGTGCCAGCAGCCAAGAATGGACAGGGGTCCGTGGAAAACTGTTTTTT. It is translated as CASSQEWTGVRGKLFF.

V gene TRBV19 combines with J gene TRBJ1-6, with D tentatively TRBD1 (5 bases). The germline gives CDR1 LNHDA, CDR2 SQIVND (reference sequence). This CDR3 contains 15 residues. V lost 2 bases, J lost 10 bases, and 15 bases lay in between. The CDR3 is CASSISTVIPSPLHF. DNA of the CDR3: TGTGCCAGTAGTATATCGACAGTTATACCATCACCCCTCCACTTT.